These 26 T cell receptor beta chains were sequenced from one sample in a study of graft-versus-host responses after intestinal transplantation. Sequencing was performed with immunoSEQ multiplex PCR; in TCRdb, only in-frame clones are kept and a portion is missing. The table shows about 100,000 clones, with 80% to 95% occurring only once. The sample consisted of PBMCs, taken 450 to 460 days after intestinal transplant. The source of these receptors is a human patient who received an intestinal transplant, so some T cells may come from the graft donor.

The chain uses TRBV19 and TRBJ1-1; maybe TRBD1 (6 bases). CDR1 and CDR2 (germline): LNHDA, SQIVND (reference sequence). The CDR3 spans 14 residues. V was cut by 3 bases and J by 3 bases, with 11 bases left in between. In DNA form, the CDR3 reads TGTGCCAGTAGTATTAGGGGGGCTGACACTGAAGCTTTCTTT. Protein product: CASSIRGADTEAFF.

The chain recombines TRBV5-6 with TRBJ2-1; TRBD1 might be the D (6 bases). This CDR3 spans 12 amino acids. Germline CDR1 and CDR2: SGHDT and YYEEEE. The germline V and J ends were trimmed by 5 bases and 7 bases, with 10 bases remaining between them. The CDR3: CASRNRANEQFF. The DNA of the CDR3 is TGTGCCAGCAGAAACAGGGCAAATGAGCAGTTCTTC.

The CDR3 protein is CASSLAADGNSYEQYF. The CDR3 DNA is TGCGCCAGCAGCTTGGCCGCCGACGGAAACTCCTACGAGCAGTACTTC. The genes are TRBV5-1 and TRBJ2-7; no reliable D call. V was shortened by 0 bases and J by 0 bases, with 13 bases between the two germline ends. CDR1 and CDR2 from the germline V gene are SGHRS and YFSETQ. CDR3 size: 16 residues.

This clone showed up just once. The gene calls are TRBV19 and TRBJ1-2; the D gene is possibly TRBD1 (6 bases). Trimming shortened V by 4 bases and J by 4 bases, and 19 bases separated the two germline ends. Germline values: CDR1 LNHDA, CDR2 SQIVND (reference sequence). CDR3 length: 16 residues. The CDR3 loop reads CASSRTGTQRGYGYTF. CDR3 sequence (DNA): TGTGCCAGTAGTAGAACCGGGACACAAAGGGGCTATGGCTACACCTTC.

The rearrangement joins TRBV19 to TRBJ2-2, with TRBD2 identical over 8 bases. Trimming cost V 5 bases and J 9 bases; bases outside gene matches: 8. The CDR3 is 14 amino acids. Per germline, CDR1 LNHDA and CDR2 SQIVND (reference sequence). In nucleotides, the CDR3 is TGTGCCAGTAGTGGGGTAGCGGGGTCCCGGGAGCTGTTTTTT. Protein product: CASSGVAGSRELFF.

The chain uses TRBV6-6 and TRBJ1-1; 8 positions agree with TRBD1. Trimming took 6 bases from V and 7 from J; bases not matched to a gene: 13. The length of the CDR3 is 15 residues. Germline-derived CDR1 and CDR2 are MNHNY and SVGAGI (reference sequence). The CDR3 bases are TGTGCCAGCAGACCCCGGACAGGGATAGTTAGTGAAGCTTTCTTT. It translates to CASRPRTGIVSEAFF.

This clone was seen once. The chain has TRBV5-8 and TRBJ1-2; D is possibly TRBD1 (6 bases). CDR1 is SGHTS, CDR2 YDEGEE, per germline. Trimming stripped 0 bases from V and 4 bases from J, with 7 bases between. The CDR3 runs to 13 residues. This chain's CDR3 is CASSLEGGYGYTF. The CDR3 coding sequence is TGTGCCAGCAGCTTGGAGGGGGGCTATGGCTACACCTTC.

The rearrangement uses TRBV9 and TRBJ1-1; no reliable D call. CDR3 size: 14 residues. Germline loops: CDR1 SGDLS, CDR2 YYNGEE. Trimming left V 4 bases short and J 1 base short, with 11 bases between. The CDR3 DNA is TGTGCCAGCAGCCACACCAGAGAGAACACTGAAGCTTTCTTT. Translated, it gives CASSHTRENTEAFF.

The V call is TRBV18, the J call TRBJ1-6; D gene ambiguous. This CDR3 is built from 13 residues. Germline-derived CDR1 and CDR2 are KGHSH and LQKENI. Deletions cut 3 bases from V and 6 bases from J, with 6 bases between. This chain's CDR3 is CASSPGSNSPLHF. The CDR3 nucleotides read TGTGCCAGCTCACCGGGCAGTAATTCACCCCTCCACTTT. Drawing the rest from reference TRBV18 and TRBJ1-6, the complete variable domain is NAGVMQNPRHLVRRRGQEARLRCSPMKGHSHVYWYRQLPEEGLKFMVYLQKENIIDESGMPKERFSAEFPKEGPSILRIQQVVRGDSAAYFCASSPGSNSPLHFGNGTRLTVT.

CDR3 residues: CASSLARTRTDTQYF. The CDR3 region has the DNA TGCGCCAGCAGCTTGGCCCGAACCCGCACAGATACGCAGTATTTT. The rearrangement joins TRBV5-1 to TRBJ2-3; D unclear. There are 15 residues in the CDR3. Trimming took off 0 bases at V and 1 base at J, with 9 bases between the two ends. The germline V gene encodes CDR1 SGHRS and CDR2 YFSETQ.

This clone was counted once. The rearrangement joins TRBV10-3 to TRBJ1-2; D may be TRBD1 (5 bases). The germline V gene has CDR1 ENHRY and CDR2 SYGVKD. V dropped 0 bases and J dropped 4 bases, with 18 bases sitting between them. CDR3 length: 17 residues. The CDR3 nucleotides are TGTGCCATCAGTGAGTCGGGGGACGCCCGGCGGGGCTATGGCTACACCTTC. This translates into CAISESGDARRGYGYTF.

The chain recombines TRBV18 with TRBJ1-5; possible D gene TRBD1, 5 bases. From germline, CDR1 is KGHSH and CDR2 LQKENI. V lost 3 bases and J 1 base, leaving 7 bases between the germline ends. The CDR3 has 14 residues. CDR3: CASSPRESNQPQHF. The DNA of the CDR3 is TGTGCCAGCTCACCCAGGGAGAGCAATCAGCCCCAGCATTTT.

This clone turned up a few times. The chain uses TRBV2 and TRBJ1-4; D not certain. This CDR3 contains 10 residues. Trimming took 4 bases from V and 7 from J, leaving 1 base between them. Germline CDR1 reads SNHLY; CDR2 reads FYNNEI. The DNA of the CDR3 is TGTGCCAGCAGTGGTGAAAAACTGTTTTTT. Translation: CASSGEKLFF.

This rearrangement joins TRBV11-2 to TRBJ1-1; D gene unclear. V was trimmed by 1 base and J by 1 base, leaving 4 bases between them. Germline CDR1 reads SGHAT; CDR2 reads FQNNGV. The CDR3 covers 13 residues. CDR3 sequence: CASSLVGNTEAFF. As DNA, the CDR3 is TGTGCCAGCAGCTTAGTAGGGAACACTGAAGCTTTCTTT.

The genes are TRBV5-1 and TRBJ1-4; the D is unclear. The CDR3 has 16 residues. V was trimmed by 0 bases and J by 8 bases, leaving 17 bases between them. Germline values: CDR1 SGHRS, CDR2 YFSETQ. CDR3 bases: TGCGCCAGCAGCTTGGGAGGAGACACGCCGAAGGAAAAACTGTTTTTT. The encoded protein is CASSLGGDTPKEKLFF.

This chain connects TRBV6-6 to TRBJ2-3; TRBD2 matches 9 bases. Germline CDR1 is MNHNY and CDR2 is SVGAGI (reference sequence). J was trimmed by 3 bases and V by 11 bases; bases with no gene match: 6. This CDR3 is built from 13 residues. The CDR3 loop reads CAWGAGGTDTQYF. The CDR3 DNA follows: TGTGCCTGGGGAGCGGGGGGTACAGATACGCAGTATTTT.

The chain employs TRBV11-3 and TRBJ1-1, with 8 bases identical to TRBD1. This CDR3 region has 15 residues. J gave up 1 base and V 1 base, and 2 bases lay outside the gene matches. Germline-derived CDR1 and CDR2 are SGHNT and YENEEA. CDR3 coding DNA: TGTGCCAGCAGCTTAGGGGGGACAGGGAACACTGAAGCTTTCTTT. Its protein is CASSLGGTGNTEAFF.

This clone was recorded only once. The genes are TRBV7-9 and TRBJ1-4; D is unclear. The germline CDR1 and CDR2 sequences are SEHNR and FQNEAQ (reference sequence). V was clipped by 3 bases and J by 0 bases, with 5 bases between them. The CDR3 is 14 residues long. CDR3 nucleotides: TGTGCCAGCAGCTTGGCAGCAACTAATGAAAAACTGTTTTTT. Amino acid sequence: CASSLAATNEKLFF.

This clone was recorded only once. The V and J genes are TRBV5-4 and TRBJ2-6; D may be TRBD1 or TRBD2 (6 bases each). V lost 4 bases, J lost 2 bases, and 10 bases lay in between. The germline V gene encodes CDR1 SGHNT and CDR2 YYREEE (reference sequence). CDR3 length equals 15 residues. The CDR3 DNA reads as TGTGCCAGCAGCAGGGGGGTGGCTGGGGCCAACGTCCTGACTTTC. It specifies CASSRGVAGANVLTF.

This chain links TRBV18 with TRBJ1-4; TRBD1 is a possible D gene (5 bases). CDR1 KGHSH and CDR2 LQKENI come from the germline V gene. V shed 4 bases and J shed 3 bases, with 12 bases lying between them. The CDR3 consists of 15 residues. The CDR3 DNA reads TGTGCCAGCTCACGGTCGGGGACGGCTAATGAAAAACTGTTTTTT. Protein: CASSRSGTANEKLFF.

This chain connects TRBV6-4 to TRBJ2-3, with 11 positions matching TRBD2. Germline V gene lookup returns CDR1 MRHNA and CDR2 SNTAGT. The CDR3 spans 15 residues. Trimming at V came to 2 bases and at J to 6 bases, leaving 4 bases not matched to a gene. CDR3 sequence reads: CASSDVAGGPDTQYF. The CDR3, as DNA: TGTGCCAGCAGTGACGTAGCGGGGGGGCCGGATACGCAGTATTTT.

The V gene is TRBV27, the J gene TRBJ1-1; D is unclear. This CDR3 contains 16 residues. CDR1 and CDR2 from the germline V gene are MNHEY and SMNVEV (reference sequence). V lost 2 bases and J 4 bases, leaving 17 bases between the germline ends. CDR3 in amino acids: CASSLRTGLRGTEAFF. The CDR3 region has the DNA TGTGCCAGCAGTTTACGGACCGGCCTCCGGGGCACTGAAGCTTTCTTT.

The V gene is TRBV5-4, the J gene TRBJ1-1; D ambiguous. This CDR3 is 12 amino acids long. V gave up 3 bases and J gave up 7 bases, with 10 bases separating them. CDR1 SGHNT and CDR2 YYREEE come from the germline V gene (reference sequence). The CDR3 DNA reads TGTGCCAGCAGCTCTACTGGCAATGAAGCTTTCTTT. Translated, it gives CASSSTGNEAFF.

CDR3 in DNA: TGTGCCAGCAGCCCCCGGACACTATATGGCTACACCTTC. Translating it yields CASSPRTLYGYTF. The chain employs TRBV5-4 and TRBJ1-2, with a tentative D call TRBD1 (5 bases). Trimming cost V 4 bases and J 5 bases, with 12 bases left between them. This CDR3 comprises 13 residues. Germline CDR1 and CDR2: SGHNT and YYREEE (reference sequence). The variable domain in full, completed from reference TRBV5-4 and TRBJ1-2, reads ETGVTQSPTHLIKTRGQQVTLRCSSQSGHNTVSWYQQALGQGPQFIFQYYREEENGRGNFPPRFSGLQFPNYSSELNVNALELDDSALYLCASSPRTLYGYTFGSGTRLTVV.

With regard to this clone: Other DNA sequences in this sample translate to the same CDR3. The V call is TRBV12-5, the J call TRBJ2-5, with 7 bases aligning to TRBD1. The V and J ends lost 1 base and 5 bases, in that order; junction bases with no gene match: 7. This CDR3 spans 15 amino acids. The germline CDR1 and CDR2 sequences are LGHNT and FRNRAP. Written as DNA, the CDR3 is TGTGCTAGTGGTTTGGGACAGGGCTTAGGGGAGACCCAGTACTTC. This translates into CASGLGQGLGETQYF.

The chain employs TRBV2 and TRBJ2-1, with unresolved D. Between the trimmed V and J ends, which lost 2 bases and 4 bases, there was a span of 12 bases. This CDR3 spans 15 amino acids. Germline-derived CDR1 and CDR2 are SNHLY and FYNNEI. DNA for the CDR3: TGTGCCAGCAGTGAACGGCGCCTCGGGTACAATGAGCAGTTCTTC. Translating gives CASSERRLGYNEQFF.